The 15 T cell receptor beta chains in this list originate from one sample, sequenced in a study of blood T cell repertoires in COVID-19. Produced via immunoSEQ multiplex PCR; TCRdb's table is partial and in-frame only. Of fewer than 250,000 clones listed, 88% were seen once; the top ten hold about 1.8%. Sequences were obtained from peripheral blood. The receptors come from a man between 65 and 85 years old with acute or convalescent COVID-19.

The chain's CDR3 is CASSTGTSGSAYNEQFF. CDR3 coding DNA: TGTGCCAGCAGCACAGGGACTAGCGGGAGTGCTTACAATGAGCAGTTCTTC. The chain joins TRBV11-2 to TRBJ2-1, with TRBD2 matching 14 bases. Germline assignment: CDR1 SGHAT and CDR2 FQNNGV. V trimming: 5 bases; J trimming: 4 bases; junction bases outside the gene matches: 7. CDR3 length: 17 residues.

The DNA for the CDR3 is TGTGCCAGTACAACAGGAACTCTTAACGAAAAACTGTTTTTT. It specifies CASTTGTLNEKLFF. The rearrangement links TRBV19 to TRBJ1-4, with D maybe TRBD1 (5 bases). This CDR3 region has 14 residues. Trimming removed 7 bases at V and 8 bases at J, with 17 bases between. CDR1 and CDR2 (germline): LNHDA, SQIVND (reference sequence).

Written as DNA, the CDR3 is TGTGCCAGCAGCTTGGACCGTGGGACAGGGTTCGTAGAGCAGTTCTTC. Translated, it gives CASSLDRGTGFVEQFF. The chain uses TRBV5-6 and TRBJ2-1; 9 bases are a match to TRBD1. The CDR3 covers 16 residues. Germline V lookup: CDR1 SGHDT, CDR2 YYEEEE. V was clipped by 0 bases and J by 10 bases; unmatched bases: 11.

The V gene is TRBV20-1, the J gene TRBJ2-1; 13 bases agree with TRBD2. The J segment lost 2 bases and the V segment lost 5 bases, leaving 3 bases of the junction unmatched. Germline loops: CDR1 DFQATT, CDR2 SNEGSKA (reference sequence). The CDR3 loop spans 15 amino acids. Here the CDR3 DNA reads TGCAGTGCTGGTGGACTAGCGGGAGCCTACAATGAGCAGTTCTTC. Translation gives CSAGGLAGAYNEQFF.

V usage is TRBV3-1 (or the pseudogene TRBV3-2) and J usage is TRBJ2-5, with 7 bases fitting TRBD1. CDR1 and CDR2 (germline): LGHDT, YNNKEL (reference sequence). The CDR3 has 15 amino acids. V gave up 4 bases and J gave up 5 bases; unmatched junction bases: 10. The chain's CDR3 is CASSLSTGLEETQYF. The DNA for the CDR3 is TGTGCCAGCAGCCTGTCGACAGGGTTGGAGGAGACCCAGTACTTC.

The V and J genes are TRBV6-5 and TRBJ2-5; TRBD1 is a possible D gene (6 bases). Germline V gives CDR1 MNHEY, CDR2 SVGAGI. V was pared by 6 bases and J by 3 bases, with 11 bases between. The CDR3 runs to 13 residues. The CDR3 nucleotides read TGTGCCAGCAGAGGCCCAGGGGAAGAGACCCAGTACTTC. It specifies CASRGPGEETQYF.

This chain joins TRBV7-9 and TRBJ2-1, with TRBD2 matching 10 bases. The germline CDR1 and CDR2 sequences are SEHNR and FQNEAQ (reference sequence). The V segment lost 5 bases and the J segment 4 bases; nucleotides outside the gene matches: 5. The CDR3 spans 15 residues. The CDR3 bases are TGTGCCAGCAGCCCGGGGACTAGCGCTTACAATGAGCAGTTCTTC. This translates into CASSPGTSAYNEQFF.

The CDR3 DNA reads as TGTGCCAGCAGCTTATCCCCAGGGTGGACAGATACGCAGTATTTT. Translated, it gives CASSLSPGWTDTQYF. The gene calls are TRBV5-5 and TRBJ2-3; maybe TRBD1 (5 bases). V gave up 2 bases and J gave up 3 bases, with 13 bases separating them. This CDR3 region has 15 residues. Germline values: CDR1 SGHKS, CDR2 YYEKEE (reference sequence).

This clone was seen a handful of times. The chain carries TRBV28 and TRBJ1-2, with 9 bases identical to TRBD1. The length of the CDR3 is 14 residues. Trimming at V came to 6 bases and at J to 4 bases, leaving 6 bases not matched to a gene. Germline V gene lookup returns CDR1 MDHEN and CDR2 SYDVKM. Written as DNA, the CDR3 is TGTGCCAGCAGATCACAGGGGGCCCTCTATGGCTACACCTTC. This codes for CASRSQGALYGYTF.

J is TRBJ2-7 and V is TRBV5-4; D is perhaps TRBD1 (6 bases). The V and J ends lost 0 bases and 0 bases respectively, with 10 bases between them. The CDR3 is made up of 15 amino acids. Germline assignment: CDR1 SGHNT and CDR2 YYREEE (reference sequence). CDR3 protein: CASSLGGHSSYEQYF. CDR3 nucleotides: TGTGCCAGCAGCTTGGGGGGACATAGCTCCTACGAGCAGTACTTC.

This clone has a single count. The V call is TRBV28, the J call TRBJ2-2; TRBD1 matches at 7 bases. Germline V gene lookup returns CDR1 MDHEN and CDR2 SYDVKM. This CDR3 comprises 15 residues. The V and J ends lost 6 bases and 0 bases, in that order; junction bases with no gene match: 4. The CDR3 DNA is TGTGCCAGCAGGAGAGGACAGGCGAACACCGGGGAGCTGTTTTTT. Translated, it gives CASRRGQANTGELFF.

The rearrangement uses TRBV28 and TRBJ1-2, with no clear D. V lost 5 bases and J 5 bases, leaving 18 bases between the germline ends. The CDR3 is made up of 15 amino acids. CDR1 and CDR2 from the germline V gene are MDHEN and SYDVKM. Here the CDR3 DNA reads TGTGCCAGCAGTCCCCCTTCCGGTTCTCCGTATGGCTACACCTTC. Translation: CASSPPSGSPYGYTF.

This chain joins TRBV3-1 (or the pseudogene TRBV3-2) and TRBJ2-2; TRBD1 might be the D (6 bases). Between the trimmed V and J ends, which lost 4 bases and 1 base, there was a span of 10 bases. From germline, CDR1 is LGHDT and CDR2 YNNKEL (reference sequence). The CDR3 spans 15 residues. The CDR3 is CASSLQGVNTGELFF. Here the CDR3 DNA reads TGTGCCAGCAGCCTACAGGGTGTGAACACCGGGGAGCTGTTTTTT.

This chain connects TRBV13 to TRBJ2-3; 7 positions match TRBD2. The CDR3 is 16 residues long. J was trimmed by 2 bases and V by 5 bases; bases with no gene match: 10. Germline V gene lookup returns CDR1 PRHDT and CDR2 FYEKMQ (reference sequence). CDR3 sequence reads: CASSPGGRGATDTQYF. DNA for the CDR3: TGTGCCAGCAGCCCAGGCGGGAGAGGGGCCACAGATACGCAGTATTTT.

This chain links TRBV24-1 with TRBJ2-1; 7 positions match TRBD2. This CDR3 is built from 13 residues. The germline CDR1 and CDR2 sequences are KGHDR and SFDVKD. The V segment lost 6 bases and the J segment 3 bases; nucleotides outside the gene matches: 1. The CDR3 DNA reads as TGTGCCACCAGTCCTAGCGGCTACAATGAGCAGTTCTTC. This encodes CATSPSGYNEQFF.